This TCR beta chain stems from a study of T cells expressing NK-cell markers. TCRdb re-called the 5' RACE reads, yielding one record per CDR3 amino acid sequence without DNA. Reported are around 550,000 distinct CDR3 sequences; the ten largest clones contain roughly 3.6%. This CDR3 comprises 17 residues. CDR1 SGHAT and CDR2 FQNNGV come from the germline V gene. Overall study results and limits: Four donors showed these clonotypes also leading the CD3+CD56-NKG2C+ fraction.

Comment on this clonotype: The antigen is not known.

This receptor was identified in a man aged 18 to 29 in good health. Sequencing was performed on blood T cells: a sorted CD56 or NKG2C T cell subset, CD4+ or CD8+ T cells, or bulk PBMC T cells (not recorded which). The chain has TRBV11-2 and TRBJ2-1; the TRBD2 assignment by TCRdb is unverifiable without DNA. CDR3 residues: CASSDPYGREGHHEQFF.